The rows below give T cell receptor beta chains drawn from one sample of a study of cytomegalovirus exposure and HLA in healthy donors. Only in-frame clones appear in the TCRdb table, and some are missing; sequencing was by immunoSEQ multiplex PCR. This table holds 170,000 or so clones, more than 70% found once. Sample: PBMCs. The receptors shown here come from a boy aged 2 to 9 in good health and CMV-seronegative. Both conserved end residues are part of each CDR3. Each record gives: J gene, clone size, D gene, V gene, CDR3 DNA, CDR3 protein. The D gene is left open where the match is weak. Clone size appears in some rows only: once, few, many, or a class for an expanded clone.

J gene: TRBJ2-7
clone size: NA
D gene: NA
V gene: TRBV5-1
CDR3 DNA: TGCGCCAGCAGCCCCATAGCGCCCGGATTGTACGAGCAGTACTTC
CDR3 protein: CASSPIAPGLYEQYF

J gene: TRBJ2-1
clone size: NA
D gene: TRBD2
V gene: TRBV6-5
CDR3 DNA: TGTGCCGTAGCGGGAAGAGCTTGGAATGAGCAGTTCTTC
CDR3 protein: CAVAGRAWNEQFF

J gene: TRBJ1-1
clone size: NA
D gene: NA
V gene: TRBV6-5
CDR3 DNA: TGTGCCAGCACCCCTCCCGGAGGGAACACTGAAGCTTTCTTT
CDR3 protein: CASTPPGGNTEAFF

J gene: TRBJ2-7
clone size: NA
D gene: NA
V gene: TRBV7-9
CDR3 DNA: TGTGCCAGCAGCTTGAGCTCCTACGAGCAGTACTTC
CDR3 protein: CASSLSSYEQYF

J gene: TRBJ1-1
clone size: few
D gene: NA
V gene: TRBV6-6
CDR3 DNA: TGTGCCAGCAGTTTCGTGGTCGGAGCTGAAGCTTTCTTT
CDR3 protein: CASSFVVGAEAFF

J gene: TRBJ2-1
clone size: NA
D gene: TRBD2
V gene: TRBV6-5
CDR3 DNA: TGTGCCAGCAGTTTTTGGGGGGGTGCGTACAATGAGCAGTTCTTC
CDR3 protein: CASSFWGGAYNEQFF

J gene: TRBJ1-5
clone size: NA
D gene: TRBD1
V gene: TRBV10-3
CDR3 DNA: TGTGCCATCAGTGATTTTGGGACAGGGGACCCCCTTAGCAATCAGCCCCAGCATTTT
CDR3 protein: CAISDFGTGDPLSNQPQHF

J gene: TRBJ2-1
clone size: NA
D gene: NA
V gene: TRBV5-1
CDR3 DNA: TGCGCCAGCAGCTTGGGCGGGGCAGCCTACAATGAGCAGTTCTTC
CDR3 protein: CASSLGGAAYNEQFF

J gene: TRBJ2-1
clone size: NA
D gene: TRBD2
V gene: TRBV7-6
CDR3 DNA: TGTGCCAGCAGCTTAAGGGGAGGGCCTTTCAATGAGCAGTTCTTC
CDR3 protein: CASSLRGGPFNEQFF

J gene: TRBJ2-3
clone size: NA
D gene: TRBD2
V gene: TRBV19
CDR3 DNA: TGTGCCAGTAGTATTCGGGAGGGAGGTTTCCCAGATACGCAGTATTTT
CDR3 protein: CASSIREGGFPDTQYF

J gene: TRBJ1-1
clone size: NA
D gene: NA
V gene: TRBV9
CDR3 DNA: TGTGCCAGCAGCGCCACACAGGGGAACACTGAAGCTTTCTTT
CDR3 protein: CASSATQGNTEAFF

J gene: TRBJ2-3
clone size: NA
D gene: NA
V gene: TRBV10-3
CDR3 DNA: TGTGCCATCAGTGAGTTCGAGGGAGCACGCACAGATACGCAGTATTTT
CDR3 protein: CAISEFEGARTDTQYF

J gene: TRBJ1-5
clone size: NA
D gene: NA
V gene: TRBV2
CDR3 DNA: TGTGCCAGCAGAGAAGGGGCGGGTTTGATAGGGTCTCAGCCCCAGCATTTT
CDR3 protein: CASREGAGLIGSQPQHF

J gene: TRBJ2-7
clone size: once
D gene: TRBD1
V gene: TRBV11-2
CDR3 DNA: TGTGCCAGCAGCTTAAACCCGGGACAGCTTGGCGAGCAGTACTTC
CDR3 protein: CASSLNPGQLGEQYF

J gene: TRBJ2-7
clone size: NA
D gene: TRBD1
V gene: TRBV6-5
CDR3 DNA: TGTGCCAGCAGCAAGGGACAGGTGGGCGAGCAGTACTTC
CDR3 protein: CASSKGQVGEQYF

J gene: TRBJ1-1
clone size: NA
D gene: TRBD1
V gene: TRBV7-9
CDR3 DNA: TGTGCCAGCAGCTTAGCGACAGGGGGCTTGGCTGAAGCTTTCTTT
CDR3 protein: CASSLATGGLAEAFF

J gene: TRBJ2-7
clone size: NA
D gene: NA
V gene: TRBV21-1
CDR3 DNA: TGTGCCAGCAGCCCGAGGTCAAAGGGACAGGGATTCTACGAGCAGTACTTC
CDR3 protein: CASSPRSKGQGFYEQYF

J gene: TRBJ1-5
clone size: NA
D gene: TRBD1
V gene: TRBV7-8
CDR3 DNA: TGTGCCAGCAGTCAAGACAGGGGCCATCCGAGCAATCAGCCCCAGCATTTT
CDR3 protein: CASSQDRGHPSNQPQHF

J gene: TRBJ2-2
clone size: NA
D gene: TRBD1
V gene: TRBV7-3
CDR3 DNA: TGTGCCAGCAGCTCGACAGGGTCCGGGGAGCTGTTTTTT
CDR3 protein: CASSSTGSGELFF

J gene: TRBJ2-5
clone size: NA
D gene: NA
V gene: TRBV18
CDR3 DNA: TGTGCCAGCTCTTCCCGGCCAGGGGAAGAGACCCAGTACTTC
CDR3 protein: CASSSRPGEETQYF

J gene: TRBJ2-1
clone size: few
D gene: NA
V gene: TRBV19
CDR3 DNA: TGTGCCAGTAGTCCGACAGGAAGCCTCGGTGAGCAGTTCTTC
CDR3 protein: CASSPTGSLGEQFF

J gene: TRBJ1-3
clone size: NA
D gene: NA
V gene: TRBV29-1
CDR3 DNA: TGCAGCAGCATCTCTGGAAACACCATATATTTT
CDR3 protein: CSSISGNTIYF

J gene: TRBJ2-1
clone size: NA
D gene: TRBD2
V gene: TRBV28
CDR3 DNA: TGTGCCAGCAGGTCCTTTCGCGGGAGCTCCTACAATGAGCAGTTCTTC
CDR3 protein: CASRSFRGSSYNEQFF

J gene: TRBJ1-5
clone size: few
D gene: TRBD1
V gene: TRBV5-5
CDR3 DNA: TGTGCCAGCAGCCTTACACCATCCGGGACAGGGGATCAGCCCCAGCATTTT
CDR3 protein: CASSLTPSGTGDQPQHF

J gene: TRBJ2-3
clone size: NA
D gene: NA
V gene: TRBV19
CDR3 DNA: TGTGCCAGTAGTCCCCGACTCCGCATCACTAGCACAGATACGCAGTATTTT
CDR3 protein: CASSPRLRITSTDTQYF

J gene: TRBJ2-7
clone size: NA
D gene: TRBD1
V gene: TRBV5-1
CDR3 DNA: TGCGCCAGCAGCTTGGGCGGACAGGGGGCGGGGGAGCAGTACTTC
CDR3 protein: CASSLGGQGAGEQYF

J gene: TRBJ2-5
clone size: NA
D gene: TRBD1
V gene: TRBV4-2
CDR3 DNA: TGTGCCAGCAGCCCTTGGACAGGGGGCGGAGAGACCCAGTACTTC
CDR3 protein: CASSPWTGGGETQYF

J gene: TRBJ2-7
clone size: NA
D gene: TRBD1
V gene: TRBV10-3
CDR3 DNA: TGTGCCATATCCAACGACCAGGGACAGGTGGCCTACGAGCAGTACTTC
CDR3 protein: CAISNDQGQVAYEQYF

J gene: TRBJ2-1
clone size: NA
D gene: TRBD2
V gene: TRBV7-3
CDR3 DNA: TGTGCCAGCAGCTTAACGGGTGGGACTAGCCCTTACAATGAGCAGTTCTTC
CDR3 protein: CASSLTGGTSPYNEQFF

J gene: TRBJ2-1
clone size: NA
D gene: NA
V gene: TRBV15
CDR3 DNA: TGTGCCACCAGCTGGGAAAGGGGAGGCAATGAGCAGTTCTTC
CDR3 protein: CATSWERGGNEQFF

J gene: TRBJ2-2
clone size: NA
D gene: TRBD2
V gene: TRBV4-1
CDR3 DNA: TGCGCCAGCAGCTTACTAGCGGGCTACACCGGGGAGCTGTTTTTT
CDR3 protein: CASSLLAGYTGELFF

J gene: TRBJ2-1
clone size: few
D gene: NA
V gene: TRBV25-1
CDR3 DNA: TGTGCCAGCAGTGAAGGTCTCCACGTCGGGAATGAGCAGTTCTTC
CDR3 protein: CASSEGLHVGNEQFF

J gene: TRBJ1-1
clone size: NA
D gene: NA
V gene: TRBV29-1
CDR3 DNA: TGCAGCGTTGCGGGGGTCGGGGTGAACACTGAAGCTTTCTTT
CDR3 protein: CSVAGVGVNTEAFF

J gene: TRBJ2-7
clone size: once
D gene: TRBD2
V gene: TRBV6-5
CDR3 DNA: TGTGCCAGCAGGCGGGAGGGCCGGTACGAGCAGTACTTC
CDR3 protein: CASRREGRYEQYF

J gene: TRBJ2-3
clone size: NA
D gene: TRBD2
V gene: TRBV6-6
CDR3 DNA: TGTGCCAGCAGTTATAGGGGAGGGGTAGATACGCAGTATTTT
CDR3 protein: CASSYRGGVDTQYF

J gene: TRBJ1-2
clone size: NA
D gene: NA
V gene: TRBV4-2
CDR3 DNA: TGTGCCAGCAGCCAAGATGGCGGGGCTGGCTATGGCTACACCTTC
CDR3 protein: CASSQDGGAGYGYTF

J gene: TRBJ1-2
clone size: NA
D gene: TRBD1
V gene: TRBV5-1
CDR3 DNA: TGCGCCAGCAGCACGGGACAGGGGGACTATGGCTACACCTTC
CDR3 protein: CASSTGQGDYGYTF

J gene: TRBJ2-1
clone size: NA
D gene: NA
V gene: TRBV18
CDR3 DNA: TGTGCCAGCTCACCACTAGCGGCTGCCTACAATGAGCAGTTCTTC
CDR3 protein: CASSPLAAAYNEQFF

J gene: TRBJ2-3
clone size: NA
D gene: NA
V gene: TRBV7-9
CDR3 DNA: TGTGCCAGCAGACTCGGGTGTAAGCAGTATTTT
CDR3 protein: CASRLGCKQYF

J gene: TRBJ2-1
clone size: NA
D gene: TRBD2
V gene: TRBV5-1
CDR3 DNA: TGCGCCAGCAGCTTGGTAGCCGTGGCGGGAGGCCTAAACAATGAGCAGTTCTTC
CDR3 protein: CASSLVAVAGGLNNEQFF

J gene: TRBJ2-1
clone size: NA
D gene: NA
V gene: TRBV7-2
CDR3 DNA: TGTGCCAGCAGCTCCCTCTGGGACTGGGGGGATGAGCAGTTCTTC
CDR3 protein: CASSSLWDWGDEQFF

J gene: TRBJ1-4
clone size: NA
D gene: NA
V gene: TRBV6-1
CDR3 DNA: TGTGCCAGCAGTCGGACATCCACTAATGAAAAACTGTTTTTT
CDR3 protein: CASSRTSTNEKLFF

J gene: TRBJ2-7
clone size: NA
D gene: NA
V gene: TRBV29-1
CDR3 DNA: TGCAGCGTTGTACAGGACCCCTACGAGCAGTACTTC
CDR3 protein: CSVVQDPYEQYF

J gene: TRBJ1-1
clone size: once
D gene: NA
V gene: TRBV10-3
CDR3 DNA: TGTGCCACCCACGGGGAAGAGGGCACTGAAGCTTTCTTT
CDR3 protein: CATHGEEGTEAFF

J gene: TRBJ2-1
clone size: NA
D gene: TRBD2
V gene: TRBV6-1
CDR3 DNA: TGTGCCAGCAGTGTGGGGACTAACCGCTACAATGAGCAGTTCTTC
CDR3 protein: CASSVGTNRYNEQFF

J gene: TRBJ2-3
clone size: once
D gene: TRBD2
V gene: TRBV5-1
CDR3 DNA: TGCGCCAGCAGCTGGGGCATAGCGGGGGATAGCACAGATACGCAGTATTTT
CDR3 protein: CASSWGIAGDSTDTQYF

J gene: TRBJ1-3
clone size: few
D gene: NA
V gene: TRBV6-6
CDR3 DNA: TGTGCCAGCAGTTACGGGCGGGGGGGAAGTGGAAACACCATATATTTT
CDR3 protein: CASSYGRGGSGNTIYF

J gene: TRBJ1-1
clone size: NA
D gene: TRBD1
V gene: TRBV10-3
CDR3 DNA: TGTGCCATCAGAGCTGGACAGGGGGACACTGAAGCTTTCTTT
CDR3 protein: CAIRAGQGDTEAFF

J gene: TRBJ1-5
clone size: NA
D gene: NA
V gene: TRBV19
CDR3 DNA: TGTGCCAGTAGTATGGGGCTCGATAGTCAGCCCCAGCATTTT
CDR3 protein: CASSMGLDSQPQHF

J gene: TRBJ2-7
clone size: NA
D gene: TRBD1
V gene: TRBV4-1
CDR3 DNA: TGCGCCAGCAGCCAAGATGCACCGGGACAGGCGGAGGACGAGCAGTACTTC
CDR3 protein: CASSQDAPGQAEDEQYF

J gene: TRBJ2-5
clone size: NA
D gene: NA
V gene: TRBV21-1
CDR3 DNA: TGTGCCAGCAGCAAGAGTCCCAGCGGGAGCCAAGAGACCCAGTACTTC
CDR3 protein: CASSKSPSGSQETQYF

J gene: TRBJ2-2
clone size: NA
D gene: TRBD1
V gene: TRBV10-3
CDR3 DNA: TGTGCCATCAGGAGAACCGGGACAGGGAACACCGGGGAGCTGTTTTTT
CDR3 protein: CAIRRTGTGNTGELFF

J gene: TRBJ2-5
clone size: NA
D gene: NA
V gene: TRBV5-1
CDR3 DNA: TGCGCCAGCAGCCTGGACCCAACACAAGAGACCCAGTACTTC
CDR3 protein: CASSLDPTQETQYF

J gene: TRBJ1-5
clone size: NA
D gene: NA
V gene: TRBV6-1
CDR3 DNA: TGTGCCAGCACCCGAGGGAGGGAAAGGCAGCCCCAGCATTTT
CDR3 protein: CASTRGRERQPQHF

J gene: TRBJ1-1
clone size: once
D gene: NA
V gene: TRBV5-1
CDR3 DNA: TGCGCCAGCAGCTTGGCGGGGGATGAAGCTTTCTTT
CDR3 protein: CASSLAGDEAFF

J gene: TRBJ1-5
clone size: NA
D gene: NA
V gene: TRBV19
CDR3 DNA: TGTGCCAGTAGTATAGATCATGGCCAGGCTATTCGGCCCCAGCATTTT
CDR3 protein: CASSIDHGQAIRPQHF

J gene: TRBJ2-3
clone size: NA
D gene: NA
V gene: TRBV21-1
CDR3 DNA: TGTGCCAGCACATGGACTAGTGATGCAGATACGCAGTATTTT
CDR3 protein: CASTWTSDADTQYF

J gene: TRBJ2-3
clone size: NA
D gene: TRBD2
V gene: TRBV10-1
CDR3 DNA: TGCGCCAGCGGGCGGACTAGCGGGAGCGAGCAGTATTTT
CDR3 protein: CASGRTSGSEQYF

J gene: TRBJ1-1
clone size: NA
D gene: NA
V gene: TRBV5-1
CDR3 DNA: TGCGCCAGCAGCTCCCCGAAGGAGGGTCCAAACACTGAAGCTTTCTTT
CDR3 protein: CASSSPKEGPNTEAFF

J gene: TRBJ1-2
clone size: NA
D gene: NA
V gene: TRBV13
CDR3 DNA: TGTGCCAGCAGCTTAGAAGAATCCGGTGTACCTGGCTACACCTTC
CDR3 protein: CASSLEESGVPGYTF